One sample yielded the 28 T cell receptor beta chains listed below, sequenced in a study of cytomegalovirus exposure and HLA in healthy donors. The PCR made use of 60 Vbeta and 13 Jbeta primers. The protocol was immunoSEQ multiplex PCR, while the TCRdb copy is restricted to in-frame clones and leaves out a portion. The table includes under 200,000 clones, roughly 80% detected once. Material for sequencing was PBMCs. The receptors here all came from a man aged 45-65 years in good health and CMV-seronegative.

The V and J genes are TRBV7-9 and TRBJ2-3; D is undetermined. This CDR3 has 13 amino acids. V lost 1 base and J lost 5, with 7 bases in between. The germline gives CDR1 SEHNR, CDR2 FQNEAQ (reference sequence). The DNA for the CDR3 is TGTGCCAGCAGCTTAGACTACCGAGATACGCAGTATTTT. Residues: CASSLDYRDTQYF.

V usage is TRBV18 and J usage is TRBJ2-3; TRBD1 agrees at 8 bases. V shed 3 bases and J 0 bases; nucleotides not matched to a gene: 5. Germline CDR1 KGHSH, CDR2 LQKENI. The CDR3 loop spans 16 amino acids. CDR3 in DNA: TGTGCCAGCTCACCGACAGGGGTACGGAGCACAGATACGCAGTATTTT. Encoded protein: CASSPTGVRSTDTQYF.

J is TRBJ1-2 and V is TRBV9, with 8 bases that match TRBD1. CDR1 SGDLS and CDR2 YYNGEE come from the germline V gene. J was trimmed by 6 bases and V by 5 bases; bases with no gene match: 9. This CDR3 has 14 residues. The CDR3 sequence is CASSEMTGVNGYTF. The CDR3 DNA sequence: TGTGCCAGCAGTGAAATGACAGGGGTAAATGGCTACACCTTC.

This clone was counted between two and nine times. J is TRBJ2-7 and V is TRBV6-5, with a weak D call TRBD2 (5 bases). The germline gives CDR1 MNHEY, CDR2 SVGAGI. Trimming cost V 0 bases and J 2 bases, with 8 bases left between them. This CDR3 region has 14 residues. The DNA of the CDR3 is TGTGCCAGCAGTTACTCGAGGGCGGCCTACGAGCAGTACTTC. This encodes CASSYSRAAYEQYF.

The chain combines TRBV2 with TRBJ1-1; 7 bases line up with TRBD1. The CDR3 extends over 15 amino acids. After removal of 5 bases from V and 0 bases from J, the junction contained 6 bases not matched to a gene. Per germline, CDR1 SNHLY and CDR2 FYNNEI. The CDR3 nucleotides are TGTGCCAGCAGTTCGGACAGGAGTATGAACACTGAAGCTTTCTTT. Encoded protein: CASSSDRSMNTEAFF.

The CDR3 region has the DNA TGTGCCAGCTCCCAGCAAGAGACCCAGTACTTC. It specifies CASSQQETQYF. The chain links TRBV18 to TRBJ2-5; D gene uncertain. There are 11 residues in the CDR3. Trimming took 6 bases from V and 2 from J, leaving 4 bases between them. From germline, CDR1 is KGHSH and CDR2 LQKENI.

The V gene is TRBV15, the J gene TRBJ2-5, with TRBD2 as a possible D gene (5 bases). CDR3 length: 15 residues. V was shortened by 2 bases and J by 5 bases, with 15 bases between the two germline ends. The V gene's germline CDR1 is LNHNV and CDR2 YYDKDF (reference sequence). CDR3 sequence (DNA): TGTGCCACCAGCAGAAGTGGGGTCACGGGGGAGACCCAGTACTTC. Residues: CATSRSGVTGETQYF.

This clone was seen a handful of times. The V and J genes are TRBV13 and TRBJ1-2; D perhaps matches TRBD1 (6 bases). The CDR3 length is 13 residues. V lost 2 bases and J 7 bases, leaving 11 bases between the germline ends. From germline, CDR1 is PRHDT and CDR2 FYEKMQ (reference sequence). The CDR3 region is CASSLRGLGGYTF. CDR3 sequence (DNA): TGTGCCAGCAGCTTAAGGGGGTTGGGTGGCTACACCTTC. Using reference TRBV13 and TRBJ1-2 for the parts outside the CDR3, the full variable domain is AAGVIQSPRHLIKEKRETATLKCYPIPRHDTVYWYQQGPGQDPQFLISFYEKMQSDKGSIPDRFSAQQFSDYHSELNMSSLELGDSALYFCASSLRGLGGYTFGSGTRLTVV.

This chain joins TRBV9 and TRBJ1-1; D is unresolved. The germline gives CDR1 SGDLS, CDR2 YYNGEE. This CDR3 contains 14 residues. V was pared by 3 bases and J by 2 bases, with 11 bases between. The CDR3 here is CASSAPSGNTEAFF. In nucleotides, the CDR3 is TGTGCCAGCAGCGCGCCTTCAGGAAACACTGAAGCTTTCTTT.

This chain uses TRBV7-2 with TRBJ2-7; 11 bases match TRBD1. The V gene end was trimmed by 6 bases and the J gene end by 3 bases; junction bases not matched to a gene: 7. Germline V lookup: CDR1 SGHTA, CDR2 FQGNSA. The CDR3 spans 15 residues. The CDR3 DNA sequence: TGTGCCAGCAGTCCGGACAGGGGGCGCATCTACGAGCAGTACTTC. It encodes CASSPDRGRIYEQYF. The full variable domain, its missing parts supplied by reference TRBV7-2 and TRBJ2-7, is GAGVSQSPSNKVTEKGKDVELRCDPISGHTALYWYRQSLGQGLEFLIYFQGNSAPDKSGLPSDRFSAERTGGSVSTLTIQRTQQEDSAVYLCASSPDRGRIYEQYFGPGTRLTVT.

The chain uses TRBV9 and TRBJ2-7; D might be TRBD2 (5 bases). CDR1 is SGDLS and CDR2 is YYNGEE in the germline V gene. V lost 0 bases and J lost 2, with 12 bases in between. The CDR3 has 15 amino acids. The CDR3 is CASSVVPGFTYEQYF. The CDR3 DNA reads TGTGCCAGCAGCGTAGTTCCGGGATTTACCTACGAGCAGTACTTC.

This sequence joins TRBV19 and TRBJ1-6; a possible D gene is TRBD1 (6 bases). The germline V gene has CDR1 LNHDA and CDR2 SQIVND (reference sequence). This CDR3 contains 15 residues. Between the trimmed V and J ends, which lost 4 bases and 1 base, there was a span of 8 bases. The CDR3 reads CASSTGQSYNSPLHF. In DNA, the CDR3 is TGTGCCAGTAGTACAGGACAGTCCTATAATTCACCCCTCCACTTT. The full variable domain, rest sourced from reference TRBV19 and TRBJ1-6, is DGGITQSPKYLFRKEGQNVTLSCEQNLNHDAMYWYRQDPGQGLRLIYYSQIVNDFQKGDIAEGYSVSREKKESFPLTVTSAQKNPTAFYLCASSTGQSYNSPLHFGNGTRLTVT.

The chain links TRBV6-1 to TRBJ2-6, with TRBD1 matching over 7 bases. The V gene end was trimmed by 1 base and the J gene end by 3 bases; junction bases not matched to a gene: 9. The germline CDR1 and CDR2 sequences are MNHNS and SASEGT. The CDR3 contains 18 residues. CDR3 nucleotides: TGTGCCAGCAGTGAAGAAGGGACAGTCTTCTTTGGGGCCAACGTCCTGACTTTC. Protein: CASSEEGTVFFGANVLTF.

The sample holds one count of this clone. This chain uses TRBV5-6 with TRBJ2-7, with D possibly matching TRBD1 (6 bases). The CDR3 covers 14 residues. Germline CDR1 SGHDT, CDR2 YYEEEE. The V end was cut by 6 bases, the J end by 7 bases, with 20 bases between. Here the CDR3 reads CASTTWGTQGEQYF. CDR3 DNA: TGTGCCAGCACCACGTGGGGAACCCAGGGGGAGCAGTACTTC.

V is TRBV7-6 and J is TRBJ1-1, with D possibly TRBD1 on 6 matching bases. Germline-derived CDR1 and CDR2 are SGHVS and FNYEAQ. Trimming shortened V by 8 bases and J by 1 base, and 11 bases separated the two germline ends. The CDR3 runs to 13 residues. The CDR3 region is CASGAGANTEAFF. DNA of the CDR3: TGTGCCAGCGGCGCAGGGGCGAACACTGAAGCTTTCTTT.

CDR3 in amino acids: CASSVTTGLTGGELFF. CDR3 bases: TGTGCCAGCAGCGTGACTACAGGGTTGACGGGCGGGGAGCTGTTTTTT. V and J are TRBV9 and TRBJ2-2, with D tentatively TRBD1 (6 bases). Germline-derived CDR1 and CDR2 are SGDLS and YYNGEE. The CDR3 spans 16 residues. Trimming stripped 2 bases from V and 7 bases from J, with 18 bases between.

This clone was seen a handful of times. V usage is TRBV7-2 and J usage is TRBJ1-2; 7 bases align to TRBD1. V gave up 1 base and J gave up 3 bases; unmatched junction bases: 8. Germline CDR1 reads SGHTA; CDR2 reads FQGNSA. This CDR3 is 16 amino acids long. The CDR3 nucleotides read TGTGCCAGCAGCTTAGTGGCTACGGGACAGTACTATGGCTACACCTTC. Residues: CASSLVATGQYYGYTF.

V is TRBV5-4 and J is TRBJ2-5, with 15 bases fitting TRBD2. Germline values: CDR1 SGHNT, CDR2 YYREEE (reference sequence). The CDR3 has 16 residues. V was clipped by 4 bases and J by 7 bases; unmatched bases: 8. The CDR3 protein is CASSRGLAGGPGTQYF. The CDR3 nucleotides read TGTGCCAGCAGCAGGGGACTAGCGGGGGGTCCGGGGACCCAGTACTTC.

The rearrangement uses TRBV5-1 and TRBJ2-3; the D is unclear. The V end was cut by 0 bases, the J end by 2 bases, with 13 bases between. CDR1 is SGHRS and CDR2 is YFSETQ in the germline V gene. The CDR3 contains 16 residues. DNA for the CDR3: TGCGCCAGCAGCTTGGGAGTCTTAAAAGCCACAGATACGCAGTATTTT. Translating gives CASSLGVLKATDTQYF.

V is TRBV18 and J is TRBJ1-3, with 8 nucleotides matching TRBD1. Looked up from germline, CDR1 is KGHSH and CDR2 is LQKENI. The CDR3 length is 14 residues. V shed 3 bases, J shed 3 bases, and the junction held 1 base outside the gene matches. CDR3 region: CASSPDRGGNTIYF. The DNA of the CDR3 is TGTGCCAGCTCACCCGACAGGGGTGGAAACACCATATATTTT. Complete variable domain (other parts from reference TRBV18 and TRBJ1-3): NAGVMQNPRHLVRRRGQEARLRCSPMKGHSHVYWYRQLPEEGLKFMVYLQKENIIDESGMPKERFSAEFPKEGPSILRIQQVVRGDSAAYFCASSPDRGGNTIYFGEGSWLTVV.

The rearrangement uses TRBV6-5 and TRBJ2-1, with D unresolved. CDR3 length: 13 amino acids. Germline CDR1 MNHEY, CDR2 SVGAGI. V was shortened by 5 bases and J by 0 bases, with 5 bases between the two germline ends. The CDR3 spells CASSRSSYNEQFF. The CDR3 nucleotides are TGTGCCAGCAGTCGGAGCTCCTACAATGAGCAGTTCTTC.

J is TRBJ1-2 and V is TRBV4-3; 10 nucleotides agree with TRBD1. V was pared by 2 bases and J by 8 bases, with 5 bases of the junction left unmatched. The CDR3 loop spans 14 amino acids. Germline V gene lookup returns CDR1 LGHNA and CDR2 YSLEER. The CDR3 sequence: CASSQRQGARGYTF. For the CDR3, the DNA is TGCGCCAGCAGCCAAAGACAGGGGGCACGAGGCTACACCTTC.

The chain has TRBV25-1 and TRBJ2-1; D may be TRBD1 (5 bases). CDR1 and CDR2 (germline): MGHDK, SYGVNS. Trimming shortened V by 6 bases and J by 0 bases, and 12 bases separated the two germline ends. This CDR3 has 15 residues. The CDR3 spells CASSHGQGSYNEQFF. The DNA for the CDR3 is TGTGCCAGCAGCCACGGGCAGGGCTCCTACAATGAGCAGTTCTTC.

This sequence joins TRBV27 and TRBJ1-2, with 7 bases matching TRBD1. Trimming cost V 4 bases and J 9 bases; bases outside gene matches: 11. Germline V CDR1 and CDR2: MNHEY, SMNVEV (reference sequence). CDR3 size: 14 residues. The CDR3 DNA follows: TGTGCCAGCAGTTCTTCCGACCACAGGGGTAGCTACACCTTC. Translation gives CASSSSDHRGSYTF.

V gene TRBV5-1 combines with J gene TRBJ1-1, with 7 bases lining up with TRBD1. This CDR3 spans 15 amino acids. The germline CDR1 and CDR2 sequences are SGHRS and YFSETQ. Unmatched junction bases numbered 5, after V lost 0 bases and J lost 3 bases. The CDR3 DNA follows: TGCGCCAGCAGCTTGGAGGGGGCGCGGGACACTGAAGCTTTCTTT. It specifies CASSLEGARDTEAFF. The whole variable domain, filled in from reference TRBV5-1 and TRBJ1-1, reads KAGVTQTPRYLIKTRGQQVTLSCSPISGHRSVSWYQQTPGQGLQFLFEYFSETQRNKGNFPGRFSGRQFSNSRSEMNVSTLELGDSALYLCASSLEGARDTEAFFGQGTRLTVV.

The CDR3 sequence is CASSLRGGKNIQYF. The CDR3 nucleotides read TGTGCCAGCAGCTTGCGGGGGGGGAAAAACATTCAGTACTTC. This chain uses TRBV5-4 with TRBJ2-4, with 8 bases aligning to TRBD2. Germline V CDR1 and CDR2: SGHNT, YYREEE (reference sequence). The J segment lost 4 bases and the V segment lost 1 base, leaving 1 base of the junction unmatched. This CDR3 is 14 amino acids long.

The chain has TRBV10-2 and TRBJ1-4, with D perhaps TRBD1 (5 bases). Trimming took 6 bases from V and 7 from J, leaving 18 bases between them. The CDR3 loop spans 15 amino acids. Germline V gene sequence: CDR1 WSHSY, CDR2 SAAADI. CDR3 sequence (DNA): TGCGCCAGCAGCGTTAGGGGACTGGGGGGTGAAAAACTGTTTTTT. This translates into CASSVRGLGGEKLFF.

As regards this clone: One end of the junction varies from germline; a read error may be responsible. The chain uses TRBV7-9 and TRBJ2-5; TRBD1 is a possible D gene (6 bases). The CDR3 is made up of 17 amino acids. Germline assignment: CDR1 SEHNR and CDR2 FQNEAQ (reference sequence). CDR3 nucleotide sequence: TGTTCCAGCAGCTTAGCCTACAGGGCCGAGATTCAAGAGACCCAGTACTTC. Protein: CSSSLAYRAEIQETQYF.